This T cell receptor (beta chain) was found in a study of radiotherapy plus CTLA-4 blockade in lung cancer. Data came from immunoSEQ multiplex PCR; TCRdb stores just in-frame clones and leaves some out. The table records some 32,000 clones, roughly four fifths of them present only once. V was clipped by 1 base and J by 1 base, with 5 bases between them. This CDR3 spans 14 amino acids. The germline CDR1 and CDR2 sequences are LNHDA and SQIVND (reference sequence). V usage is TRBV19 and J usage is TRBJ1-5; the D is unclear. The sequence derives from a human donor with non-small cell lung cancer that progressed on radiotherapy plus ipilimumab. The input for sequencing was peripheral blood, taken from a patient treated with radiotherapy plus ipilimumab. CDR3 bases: TGTGCCAGTAGTATAGCCCAGAGCAATCAGCCCCAGCATTTT. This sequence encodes CASSIAQSNQPQHF. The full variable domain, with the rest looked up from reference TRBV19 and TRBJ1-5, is DGGITQSPKYLFRKEGQNVTLSCEQNLNHDAMYWYRQDPGQGLRLIYYSQIVNDFQKGDIAEGYSVSREKKESFPLTVTSAQKNPTAFYLCASSIAQSNQPQHFGDGTRLSIL.